This T cell receptor beta chain came from a study of regulatory and conventional T cells in RAG deficiency. Study-level results: Omenn patients showed >90% Treg-Tconv overlap and shorter CDR3 lengths.

A note on this clone: Antigen: not known.

The table came from immunoSEQ multiplex PCR; TCRdb's copy has only in-frame clones and leaves some out. The data show around 29,000 clones, about 93% seen once. The germline gives CDR1 SEHNR, CDR2 FQNEAQ (reference sequence). The CDR3 totals 15 residues. Between the trimmed V and J ends, which lost 5 bases and 3 bases, there was a span of 16 bases. Blood CD4+ CD25-high CD127-low regulatory T cells supplied the genomic DNA template. This sample was also put to use in a study of regulatory T cells. That study adds: The primer mix had 52 TRBV and 13 TRBJ primers.

The chain couples TRBV7-9 to TRBJ1-2; tentative D call: TRBD1 (6 bases). This TCR came from a human donor in good health. The sequencing input was Tregs sorted from blood. The CDR3 region has the DNA TGTGCCAGCAGCCCTCCCCCCGCAGGGGACTATGGCTACACCTTC. Translating it yields CASSPPPAGDYGYTF.